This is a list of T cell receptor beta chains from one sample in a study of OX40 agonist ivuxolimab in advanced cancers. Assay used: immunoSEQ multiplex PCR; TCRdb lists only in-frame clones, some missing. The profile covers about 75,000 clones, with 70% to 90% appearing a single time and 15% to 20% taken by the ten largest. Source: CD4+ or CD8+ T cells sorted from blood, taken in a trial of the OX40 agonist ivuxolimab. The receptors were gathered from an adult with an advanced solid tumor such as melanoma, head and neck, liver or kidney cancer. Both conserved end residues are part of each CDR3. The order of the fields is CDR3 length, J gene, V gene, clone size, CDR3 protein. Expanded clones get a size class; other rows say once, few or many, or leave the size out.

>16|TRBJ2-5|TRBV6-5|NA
CASSYSTGGLQETQYF
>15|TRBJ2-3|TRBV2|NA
CASRPLAGLRDTQYF
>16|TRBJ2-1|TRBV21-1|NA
CASSNLGKGTVGEQFF
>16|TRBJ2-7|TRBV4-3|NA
CASSLRTGGSSYEQYF
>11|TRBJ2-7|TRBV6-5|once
CASSNSLEQYF
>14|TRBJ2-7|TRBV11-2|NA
CASGRGPTSYEQYF
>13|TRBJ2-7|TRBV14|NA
CASSRTGGAEQYF
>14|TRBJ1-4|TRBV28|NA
CASSQGAVNEKLFF
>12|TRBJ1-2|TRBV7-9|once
CASSSGGYGYTF
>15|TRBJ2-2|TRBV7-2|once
CASSTGQGRTGELFF
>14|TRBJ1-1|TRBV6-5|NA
CASSRQGSRSEAFF
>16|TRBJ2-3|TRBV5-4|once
CASRLGTYVGTDTQYF
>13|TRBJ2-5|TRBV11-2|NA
CASSLPGLWTQYF
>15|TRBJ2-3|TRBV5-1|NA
CASSPLAGGTDTQYF
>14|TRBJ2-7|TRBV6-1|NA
CASSELATSYEQYF
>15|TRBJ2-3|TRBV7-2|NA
CASSPSGSGTGTQYF
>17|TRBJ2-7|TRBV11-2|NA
CASSLAGGRAESYEQYF
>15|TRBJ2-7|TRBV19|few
CASSIERGDGDEQYF
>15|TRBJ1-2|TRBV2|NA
CASRRGTGTGVGYTF
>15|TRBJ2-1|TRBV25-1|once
CASSAPSGRYNEQFF
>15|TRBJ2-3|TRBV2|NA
CASSARVSSTDTQYF
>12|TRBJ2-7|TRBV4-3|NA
CASSLVGYEQYF
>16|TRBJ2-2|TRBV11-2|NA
CASSPSRGLASGELFF
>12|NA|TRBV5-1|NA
CASSPDVYEQYF
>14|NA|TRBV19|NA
CASSISSGSYEQYF
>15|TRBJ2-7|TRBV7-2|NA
CASSLQTGSPLEQYF
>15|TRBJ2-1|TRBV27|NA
CASSLWGLGNNEQFF
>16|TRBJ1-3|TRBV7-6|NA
CASSSRVPLSGNTIYF
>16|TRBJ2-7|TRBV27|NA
CASSRRGQGSAYEQYF
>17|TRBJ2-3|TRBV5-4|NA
CASSLGISGSGTDTQYF
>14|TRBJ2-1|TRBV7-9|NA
CASSRREGGDEQFF
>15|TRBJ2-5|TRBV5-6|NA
CASSSTGQGRETQYF
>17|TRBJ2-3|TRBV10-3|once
CAIRVGTSGEITDTQYF
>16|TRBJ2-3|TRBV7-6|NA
CASSHIKAQLTDTQYF
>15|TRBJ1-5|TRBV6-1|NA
CASSVGHPANQPQHF
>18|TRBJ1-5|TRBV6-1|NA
CASSDGLTGLYSNQPQHF
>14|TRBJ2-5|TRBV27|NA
CASSFRGGGETQYF
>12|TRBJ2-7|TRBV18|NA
CASQGQGSEQYF
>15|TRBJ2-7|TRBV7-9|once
CASSFLAGVSYEQYF
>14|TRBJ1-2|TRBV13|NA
CASRRQGEGYGYTF
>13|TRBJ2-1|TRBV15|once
CATSRVQGDSQFF
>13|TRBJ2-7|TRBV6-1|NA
CASNGLYRGEQYF
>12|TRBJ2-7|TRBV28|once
CASSGLAGEQYF
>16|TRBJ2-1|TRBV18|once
CASSMRAVSSYNEQFF
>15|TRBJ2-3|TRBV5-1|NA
CASSLLQPSTDTQYF
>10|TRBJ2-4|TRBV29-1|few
CSVEQGIQYF
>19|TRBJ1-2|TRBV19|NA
CASSIGVGQAVRSNYGYTF
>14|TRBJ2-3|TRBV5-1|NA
CASSSGVSTDTQYF
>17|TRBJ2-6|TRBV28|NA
CASRTGTGRSGANVLTF
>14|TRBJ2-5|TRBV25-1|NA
CASTPSGRDETQYF
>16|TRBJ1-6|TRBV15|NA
CATSRDMGQGNSPLHF
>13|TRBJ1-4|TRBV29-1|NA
CSVGHSKNEKLFF
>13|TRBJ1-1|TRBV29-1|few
CSVVVGTNTEAFF
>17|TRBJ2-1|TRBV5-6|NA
CASSLGTGGRGNNEQFF
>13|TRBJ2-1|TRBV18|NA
CASSPGTNNEQFF
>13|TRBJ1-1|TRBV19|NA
CATKQGPGAEAFF
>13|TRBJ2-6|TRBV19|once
CASSIRGANVLTF
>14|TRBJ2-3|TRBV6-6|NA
CASSVRQGSDTQYF
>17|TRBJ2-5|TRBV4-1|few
CASSQETGTGYQETQYF